Below, 26 T cell receptor beta chains from the same sample are listed, as sequenced in a study of T cells in Graves' hyperthyroidism and ophthalmopathy. Template material for amplifying TCR beta CDR3 regions consisted of RNA transcripts. When the TCR CDR3 underwent first-round RT-PCR, the HTBI primer set was used. TCRdb itself ran the multiplex PCR reads through MiXCR, one entry per CDR3 protein. This sample has around 420,000 distinct CDR3 sequences, with 15% to 18% found just once. Sequencing was carried out using blood. Source of these receptors: a young woman with Graves' hyperthyroidism.

This chain connects TRBV19 to TRBJ2-3; TRBD2 is a possible D gene (7 bases). The germline V gene has CDR1 LNHDA and CDR2 SQIVND (reference sequence). CDR3 length equals 17 residues. V was clipped by 3 bases and J by 4 bases, with 20 bases between them. The DNA of the CDR3 is TGTGCCAGTAGTATTTCTCGGGGGGCCGCTCTCGCAGATACGCAGTATTTT. Protein sequence: CASSISRGAALADTQYF.

This clonotype occurred many times. CDR3 sequence reads: CASSPGGGGTDTQYF. The CDR3 nucleotides are TGTGCCAGCAGCCCTGGAGGGGGCGGCACAGATACGCAGTATTTT. The chain recombines TRBV11-2 with TRBJ2-3; tentative D call: TRBD1 (7 bases). V lost 5 bases and J 1 base, leaving 13 bases between the germline ends. The germline V gene encodes CDR1 SGHAT and CDR2 FQNNGV. This CDR3 region has 15 residues.

This clonotype was recorded many times. The chain combines TRBV12-5 with TRBJ2-7; possibly TRBD1 or TRBD2 for D (7 bases each). Germline V CDR1 and CDR2: LGHNT, FRNRAP. This CDR3 has 18 amino acids. Trimming took off 6 bases at V and 3 bases at J, with 27 bases between the two ends. CDR3 DNA sequence: TGTGCTAGTGGCGCCTTCGCGGGGGTAAGGGGGCGAGACTACGAGCAGTACTTC. Translation gives CASGAFAGVRGRDYEQYF.

The sample holds a few counts of this clonotype. The rearrangement links TRBV9 to TRBJ2-1, with D tentatively TRBD2 (7 bases). Germline CDR1 reads SGDLS; CDR2 reads YYNGEE. V lost 3 bases to trimming and J lost 0 bases, with 16 bases between them. CDR3 length: 17 residues. CDR3 nucleotides: TGTGCCAGCAGCGGACGTCAAGGGGGGGGCTCCTACAATGAGCAGTTCTTC. Encoded protein: CASSGRQGGGSYNEQFF. The full variable domain, its missing parts supplied by reference TRBV9 and TRBJ2-1, is DSGVTQTPKHLITATGQRVTLRCSPRSGDLSVYWYQQSLDQGLQFLIQYYNGEERAKGNILERFSAQQFPDLHSELNLSSLELGDSALYFCASSGRQGGGSYNEQFFGPGTRLTVL.

The rearrangement joins TRBV20-1 to TRBJ2-7; TRBD1 agrees at 9 bases. V lost 1 base to trimming and J lost 6 bases; unmatched junction nucleotides: 10. The CDR3 has 15 residues. Per the germline V gene, CDR1 is DFQATT and CDR2 is SNEGSKA (reference sequence). CDR3 DNA sequence: TGCAGTGCTAGAGCCGGGACAGGGAATAGATTCGAGCAGTACTTC. Its translation is CSARAGTGNRFEQYF.

This clonotype was detected ten times or more. This rearrangement joins TRBV11-2 to TRBJ1-1, with no clear D. CDR1 is SGHAT and CDR2 is FQNNGV in the germline V gene. Between the trimmed V and J ends, which lost 5 bases and 3 bases, there was a span of 25 bases. The CDR3 extends over 18 amino acids. The CDR3 protein is CASSPSSGLDSGDTEAFF. In nucleotides, the CDR3 is TGTGCCAGCAGCCCAAGCTCCGGCCTTGACTCCGGGGACACTGAAGCTTTCTTT.

The chain combines TRBV7-9 with TRBJ2-3; D uncertain. Trimming stripped 5 bases from V and 6 bases from J, with 24 bases between. CDR1 is SEHNR and CDR2 is FQNEAQ in the germline V gene (reference sequence). This CDR3 is built from 17 residues. The CDR3 nucleotides are TGTGCCAGCAGCCGAAGAACCACCCGTATTAAAGAGGATACGCAGTATTTT. Encoded protein: CASSRRTTRIKEDTQYF.

This clonotype appeared a few times. A read error may be the cause here, since a much bigger clone is one base away. The chain recombines TRBV10-3 with TRBJ2-7, with D possibly TRBD1 on 5 matching bases. Germline V gives CDR1 ENHRY, CDR2 SYGVKD. This CDR3 is 16 amino acids long. The CDR3 DNA follows: TGTGCCACCAGTGAAAGGTCGGTCAGAGCCAGGGCCGAGCAGTACTTC. Amino acid sequence: CATSERSVRARAEQYF.

Concerning this clonotype: Being one base from a much bigger clone, this may be a read error. The chain joins TRBV7-8 to TRBJ2-3; D perhaps matches TRBD2 (6 bases). Germline CDR1 SGHVS, CDR2 FQNEAQ. Trimming cost V 4 bases and J 3 bases, with 17 bases left between them. The CDR3 runs to 16 residues. The CDR3 DNA sequence: TGTGCCAGCAGCTCCCGCGGGGCGGCCTGGACAGATACGCAGTATTTT. It specifies CASSSRGAAWTDTQYF.

This clonotype was seen many times. This CDR3 reads CASSRRAPGNTIYF. Written as DNA, the CDR3 is TGTGCCAGCAGCCGCAGGGCGCCGGGAAACACCATATATTTT. The chain couples TRBV7-8 to TRBJ1-3, with D perhaps TRBD1 (5 bases). V lost 5 bases to trimming and J lost 4 bases, with 12 bases between them. Germline V gene lookup returns CDR1 SGHVS and CDR2 FQNEAQ. This CDR3 has 14 residues.

This clonotype has at least ten counts. The chain has TRBV7-8 and TRBJ1-4; TRBD1 is a possible D gene (5 bases). Trimming left V 0 bases short and J 7 bases short, with 15 bases between. The CDR3 has 16 residues. From germline, CDR1 is SGHVS and CDR2 FQNEAQ. The CDR3 loop reads CASSLARPGKSEKLFF. The DNA of the CDR3 is TGTGCCAGCAGCTTAGCTAGGCCAGGGAAAAGTGAAAAACTGTTTTTT.

This clonotype was seen ten or more times. The genes are TRBV15 and TRBJ2-7, with TRBD1 identical over 10 bases. The germline gives CDR1 LNHNV, CDR2 YYDKDF (reference sequence). V was clipped by 2 bases and J by 2 bases; unmatched bases: 3. This CDR3 comprises 15 residues. CDR3 amino acids: CATSRTGQGAYEQYF. In DNA form, the CDR3 reads TGTGCCACCAGCAGAACTGGACAGGGGGCCTACGAGCAGTACTTC.

The rearrangement links TRBV7-2 to TRBJ1-2, with 8 bases lining up with TRBD1. Germline CDR1 SGHTA, CDR2 FQGNSA. The CDR3 is made up of 15 amino acids. Trimming cost V 4 bases and J 7 bases; bases outside gene matches: 11. The chain's CDR3 is CASSSGQGGWGGYTF. The CDR3 nucleotides are TGTGCCAGCAGCTCTGGACAGGGAGGATGGGGTGGCTACACCTTC.

This clonotype was observed at least ten times. The CDR3: CSADQQGSEQYF. CDR3 in DNA: TGCAGTGCCGATCAACAGGGAAGCGAGCAGTACTTC. The chain recombines TRBV20-1 with TRBJ2-7; D is possibly TRBD1 (6 bases). Germline V gene lookup returns CDR1 DFQATT and CDR2 SNEGSKA (reference sequence). The CDR3 sequence is 12 residues long. V was trimmed by 6 bases and J by 6 bases, leaving 15 bases between them.

This clonotype was counted at least ten times. The J gene is TRBJ2-2, the V gene TRBV6-1; the match to TRBD2 covers 12 bases. CDR3 length: 15 residues. The trim removed 9 bases at V and 5 bases at J, leaving 7 bases unmatched. Looked up from germline, CDR1 is MNHNS and CDR2 is SASEGT. The CDR3 sequence is CASGPTSGGTGELFF. CDR3 in DNA: TGTGCCAGTGGGCCTACTAGCGGGGGGACCGGGGAGCTGTTTTTT.

This clonotype was detected a few times. Just one base apart from a much larger clone, this may be a read error. The V gene is TRBV6-5, the J gene TRBJ1-3; D is ambiguous. The CDR3 sequence is 16 residues long. The V gene's germline CDR1 is MNHEY and CDR2 SVGAGI. CDR3: CTSSYSISGSGNTIYF. CDR3 DNA sequence: TGTACCAGCAGTTACTCGATATCCGGGTCTGGAAACACCATATATTTT.

V and J are TRBV4-1 and TRBJ2-7, with D uncertain. The V gene lost 2 bases and the J gene lost 1 base, with 12 bases spanning the gap. Germline loops: CDR1 MGHRA, CDR2 YSYEKL. The CDR3 spans 15 residues. This chain's CDR3 is CASSQPLGPSYEQYF. DNA of the CDR3: TGCGCCAGCAGCCAACCTCTGGGTCCTTCCTACGAGCAGTACTTC.

The rearrangement links TRBV18 to TRBJ1-4; D perhaps matches TRBD1 (6 bases). The CDR3 runs to 15 residues. The ends were cut back, 3 bases at V and 4 bases at J, with 12 bases in the middle. Germline V lookup: CDR1 KGHSH, CDR2 LQKENI. The chain's CDR3 is CASSPRGAINEKLFF. As DNA, the CDR3 is TGTGCCAGCTCACCTCGGGGGGCTATTAATGAAAAACTGTTTTTT.

The table lists this clonotype with many counts. The CDR3: CASSFPPDEQYF. In nucleotides, the CDR3 is TGTGCCAGCAGCTTCCCTCCAGACGAGCAGTACTTC. This chain joins TRBV12-3 or TRBV12-4 and TRBJ2-7; D remains unclear. There are 12 residues in the CDR3. V was clipped by 6 bases and J by 5 bases, with 11 bases between them.

In its sample, this clonotype was seen a few times. V usage is TRBV20-1 and J usage is TRBJ2-7; 8 bases line up with TRBD1. The J segment lost 2 bases and the V segment lost 5 bases, leaving 5 bases of the junction unmatched. The germline CDR1 and CDR2 sequences are DFQATT and SNEGSKA (reference sequence). The CDR3 totals 13 residues. Here the CDR3 DNA reads TGCAGTGCTGACAGGGGTAGCACCTACGAGCAGTACTTC. Its protein product is CSADRGSTYEQYF.

This clonotype was counted ten times or more. V is TRBV12-3 or TRBV12-4 and J is TRBJ1-1; 7 bases map to TRBD1. This CDR3 comprises 13 residues. V was clipped by 6 bases and J by 4 bases; unmatched bases: 5. The CDR3 region is CASSSQGSTEAFF. DNA for the CDR3: TGTGCCAGCAGCTCACAGGGGAGCACTGAAGCTTTCTTT.

This clonotype has a count of ten or more. The chain links TRBV5-1 to TRBJ1-2; no firm D call. The CDR3 length is 13 residues. V lost 2 bases and J 3 bases, leaving 8 bases between the germline ends. Germline CDR1 reads SGHRS; CDR2 reads YFSETQ. CDR3 sequence: CASSFEPHYGYTF. The CDR3 DNA reads TGCGCCAGCAGCTTCGAGCCACACTATGGCTACACCTTC.

Many counts were recorded for this clonotype. The chain joins TRBV2 to TRBJ1-2; D remains unclear. Germline V CDR1 and CDR2: SNHLY, FYNNEI. CDR3 length: 13 amino acids. Trimming shortened V by 7 bases and J by 3 bases, and 12 bases separated the two germline ends. The CDR3 region is CASKPVEYYGYTF. DNA of the CDR3: TGTGCCAGCAAGCCTGTTGAGTACTATGGCTACACCTTC.

This clonotype was detected many times. The DNA is omitted, as the CDR3 cannot be located on it reliably, and the CDR3 follows TCRdb's listing. The rearrangement uses TRBV5-1 and TRBJ2-7; the tabulated D call, TRBD2, remains unverified against the DNA. Germline CDR1 is SGHRS and CDR2 is YFSETQ. Counting both end residues, the CDR3 totals 14 amino acids. The chain's CDR3 is CASSFGPGLDEQYF.

This clonotype was seen repeatedly, ten times or more. CDR3 DNA sequence: TGTGCCAGCAGTTACAAAGCGGGGGGGCCCGAGACCCAGTACTTC. Amino acids: CASSYKAGGPETQYF. This rearrangement joins TRBV6-2 or TRBV6-3 to TRBJ2-5; TRBD2 matches 10 bases. Germline CDR1 is MNHEY and CDR2 is SVGEGT. This CDR3 is 15 amino acids long. Trimming at V came to 2 bases and at J to 5 bases, leaving 5 bases not matched to a gene.

At least ten counts were recorded for this clonotype. The junction departs from the called germline gene at one end, perhaps through a read error. The CDR3 loop reads CASSLGNEQFF. The CDR3 DNA sequence: TGTGCCAGCAGCTTAGGCAATGAGCAGTTCTTC. The rearrangement uses TRBV12-3 or TRBV12-4 and TRBJ2-1, with D hard to call. CDR3 length equals 11 residues.